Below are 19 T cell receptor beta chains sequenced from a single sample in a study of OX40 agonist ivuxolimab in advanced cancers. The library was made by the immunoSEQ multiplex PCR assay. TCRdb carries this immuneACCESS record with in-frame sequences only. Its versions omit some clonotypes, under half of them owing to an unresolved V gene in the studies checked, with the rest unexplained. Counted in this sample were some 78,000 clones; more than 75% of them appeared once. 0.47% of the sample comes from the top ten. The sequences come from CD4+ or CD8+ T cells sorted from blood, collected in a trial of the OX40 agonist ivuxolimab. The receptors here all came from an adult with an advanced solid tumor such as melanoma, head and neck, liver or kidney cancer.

In DNA, the CDR3 is TGTGCCAGTCGCACTTCAGACAGCTCTGAAAAACTGTTTTTT. Protein: CASRTSDSSEKLFF. This chain uses TRBV19 with TRBJ1-4, with D maybe TRBD1 (5 bases). V was cut by 8 bases and J by 7 bases, with 17 bases left in between. The CDR3 is 14 amino acids. CDR1 and CDR2 from the germline V gene are LNHDA and SQIVND (reference sequence).

The chain's CDR3 is CASSDRGLPYEQYF. Here the CDR3 DNA reads TGTGCCAGCAGTGACCGGGGCCTACCCTACGAGCAGTACTTC. V gene TRBV6-1 combines with J gene TRBJ2-7; D may match TRBD1 or TRBD2 (5 bases each). Germline V gives CDR1 MNHNS, CDR2 SASEGT. This CDR3 is 14 amino acids long. V was cut by 3 bases and J by 2 bases, with 11 bases left in between.

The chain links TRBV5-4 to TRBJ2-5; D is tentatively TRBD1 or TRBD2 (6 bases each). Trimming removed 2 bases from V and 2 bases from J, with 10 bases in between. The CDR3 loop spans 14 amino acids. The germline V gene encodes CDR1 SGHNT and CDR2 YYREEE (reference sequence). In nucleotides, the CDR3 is TGTGCCAGCAGCTTTGGGGGGCCTCAAGAGACCCAGTACTTC. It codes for CASSFGGPQETQYF.

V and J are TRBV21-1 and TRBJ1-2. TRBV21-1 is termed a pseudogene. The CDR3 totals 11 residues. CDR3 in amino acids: CATLGSTRTTF. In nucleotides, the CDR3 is TGTGCCACCCTGGGCTCGACCCGGACCACCTTC.

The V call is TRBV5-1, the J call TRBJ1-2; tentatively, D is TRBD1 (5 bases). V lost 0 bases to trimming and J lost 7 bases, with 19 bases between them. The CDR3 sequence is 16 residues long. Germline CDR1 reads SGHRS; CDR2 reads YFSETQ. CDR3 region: CASSLVKGKGSFGYTF. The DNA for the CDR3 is TGCGCCAGCAGCTTGGTCAAGGGGAAGGGGTCGTTTGGCTACACCTTC.

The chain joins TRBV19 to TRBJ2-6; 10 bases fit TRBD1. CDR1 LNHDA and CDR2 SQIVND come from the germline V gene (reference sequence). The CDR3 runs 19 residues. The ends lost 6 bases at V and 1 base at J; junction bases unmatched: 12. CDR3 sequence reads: CASSLIRDRGLSGANVLTF. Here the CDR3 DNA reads TGTGCCAGTAGCCTGATTCGGGACAGGGGACTTTCTGGGGCCAACGTCCTGACTTTC.

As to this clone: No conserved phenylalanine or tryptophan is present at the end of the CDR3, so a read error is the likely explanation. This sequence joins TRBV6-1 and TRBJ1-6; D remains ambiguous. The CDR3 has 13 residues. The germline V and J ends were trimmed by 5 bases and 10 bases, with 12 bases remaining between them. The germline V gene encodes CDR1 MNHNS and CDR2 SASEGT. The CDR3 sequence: CASSQGLGSPLHL. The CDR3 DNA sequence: TGTGCCAGCAGTCAAGGGTTAGGATCACCCCTCCACCTT.

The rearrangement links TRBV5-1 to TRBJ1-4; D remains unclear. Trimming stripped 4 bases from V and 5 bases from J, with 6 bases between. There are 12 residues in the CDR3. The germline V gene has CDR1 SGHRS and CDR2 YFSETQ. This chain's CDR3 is CASSQRNEKLFF. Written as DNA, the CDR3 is TGCGCCAGCAGCCAACGAAATGAAAAACTGTTTTTT. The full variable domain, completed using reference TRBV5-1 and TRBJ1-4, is KAGVTQTPRYLIKTRGQQVTLSCSPISGHRSVSWYQQTPGQGLQFLFEYFSETQRNKGNFPGRFSGRQFSNSRSEMNVSTLELGDSALYLCASSQRNEKLFFGSGTQLSVL.

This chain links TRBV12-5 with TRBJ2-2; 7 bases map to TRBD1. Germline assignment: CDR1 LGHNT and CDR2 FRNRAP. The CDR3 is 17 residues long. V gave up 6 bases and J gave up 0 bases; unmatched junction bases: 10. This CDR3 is CASGRSQGTANTGELFF. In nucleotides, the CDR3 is TGTGCTAGTGGGAGATCCCAGGGGACAGCGAACACCGGGGAGCTGTTTTTT.

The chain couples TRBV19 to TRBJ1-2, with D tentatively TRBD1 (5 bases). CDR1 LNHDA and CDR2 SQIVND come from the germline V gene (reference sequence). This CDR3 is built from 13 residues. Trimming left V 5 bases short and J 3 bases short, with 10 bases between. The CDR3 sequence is CASSGGVDYGYTF. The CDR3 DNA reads TGTGCCAGTAGTGGGGGGGTGGACTATGGCTACACCTTC. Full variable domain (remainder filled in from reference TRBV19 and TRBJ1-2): DGGITQSPKYLFRKEGQNVTLSCEQNLNHDAMYWYRQDPGQGLRLIYYSQIVNDFQKGDIAEGYSVSREKKESFPLTVTSAQKNPTAFYLCASSGGVDYGYTFGSGTRLTVV.

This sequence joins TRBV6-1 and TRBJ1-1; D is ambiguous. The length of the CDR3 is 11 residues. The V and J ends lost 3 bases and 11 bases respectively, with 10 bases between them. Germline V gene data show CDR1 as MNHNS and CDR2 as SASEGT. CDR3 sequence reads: CASSDLREAFF. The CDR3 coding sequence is TGTGCCAGCAGTGATTTAAGGGAGGCTTTCTTT.

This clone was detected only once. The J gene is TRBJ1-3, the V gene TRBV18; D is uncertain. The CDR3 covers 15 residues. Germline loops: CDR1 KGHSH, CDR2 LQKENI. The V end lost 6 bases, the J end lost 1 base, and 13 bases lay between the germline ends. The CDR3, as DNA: TGTGCCAGCTCTTTGGACCCAACTTCTGGAAACACCATATATTTT. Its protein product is CASSLDPTSGNTIYF.

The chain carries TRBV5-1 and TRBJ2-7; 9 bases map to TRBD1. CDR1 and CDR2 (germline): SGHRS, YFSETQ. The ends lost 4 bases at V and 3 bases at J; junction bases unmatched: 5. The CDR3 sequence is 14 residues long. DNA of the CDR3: TGCGCCAGCAGCCCCGACAGGGGGGGCTACGAGCAGTACTTC. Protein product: CASSPDRGGYEQYF.

The CDR3 DNA sequence: TGCGCCAGCAGCCAAGCGGCTAGCGGGGGCCCGAGCTCCTACAATGAGCAGTTCTTC. This codes for CASSQAASGGPSSYNEQFF. The chain has TRBV4-3 and TRBJ2-1; TRBD2 agrees at 10 bases. From germline, CDR1 is LGHNA and CDR2 YSLEER. This CDR3 is built from 19 residues. The V and J ends lost 1 base and 0 bases, in that order; junction bases with no gene match: 9.

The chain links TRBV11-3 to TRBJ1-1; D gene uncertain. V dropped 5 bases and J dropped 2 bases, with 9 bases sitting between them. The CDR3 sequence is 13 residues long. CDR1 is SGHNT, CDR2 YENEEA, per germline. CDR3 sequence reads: CASSATGNTEAFF. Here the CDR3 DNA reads TGTGCCAGCAGCGCTACGGGAAACACTGAAGCTTTCTTT.

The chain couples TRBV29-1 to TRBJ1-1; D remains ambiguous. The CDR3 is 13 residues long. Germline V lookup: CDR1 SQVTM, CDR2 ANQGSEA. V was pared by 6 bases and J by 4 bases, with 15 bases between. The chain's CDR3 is CSVRGRDVTEAFF. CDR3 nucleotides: TGCAGCGTACGCGGGCGGGATGTCACTGAAGCTTTCTTT.

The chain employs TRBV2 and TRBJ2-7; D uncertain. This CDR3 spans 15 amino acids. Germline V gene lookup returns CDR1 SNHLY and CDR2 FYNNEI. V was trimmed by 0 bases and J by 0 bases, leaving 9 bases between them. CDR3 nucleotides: TGTGCCAGCAGTGAAGCCCCGGGCCTCTCCTACGAGCAGTACTTC. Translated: CASSEAPGLSYEQYF.

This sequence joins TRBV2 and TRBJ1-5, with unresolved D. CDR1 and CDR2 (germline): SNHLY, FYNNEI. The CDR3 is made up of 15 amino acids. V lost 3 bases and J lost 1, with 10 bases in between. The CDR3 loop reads CASSESRASNQPQHF. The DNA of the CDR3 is TGTGCCAGCAGTGAGTCCCGGGCGAGCAATCAGCCCCAGCATTTT.

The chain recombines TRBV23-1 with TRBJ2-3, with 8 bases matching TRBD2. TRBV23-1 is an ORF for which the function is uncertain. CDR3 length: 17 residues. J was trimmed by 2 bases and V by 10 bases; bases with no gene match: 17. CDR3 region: CAISPGLVGGHTDTQYF. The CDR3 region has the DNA TGCGCCATCTCACCGGGACTAGTGGGGGGACACACAGATACGCAGTATTTT.